Given below is one T cell receptor beta chain in context. The PCR had 60 Vbeta and 13 Jbeta primers. The table came from immunoSEQ multiplex PCR; TCRdb's copy has only in-frame clones and leaves some out. The sample yields approximately 220,000 clones, around 79% seen once. Those who donated were healthy bone marrow donors. Trimming took off 2 bases at V and 4 bases at J, with 7 bases between the two ends. This CDR3 contains 13 residues. Germline V gene sequence: CDR1 SGHDT, CDR2 YYEEEE. This sample was included in a study of cytomegalovirus exposure and HLA in healthy donors. Study as a whole: The roughly 120 million unique TCR beta sequences, from about 190 million T cells, were found by an earlier analysis.

The sequence derives from a man aged 18 to 29 in good health and CMV-seronegative. The sequenced sample consisted of PBMCs. The V and J genes are TRBV5-6 and TRBJ2-1; no reliable D call. The CDR3 region is CASSLPVYNEQFF. The CDR3, as DNA: TGTGCCAGCAGCTTACCGGTTTACAATGAGCAGTTCTTC.